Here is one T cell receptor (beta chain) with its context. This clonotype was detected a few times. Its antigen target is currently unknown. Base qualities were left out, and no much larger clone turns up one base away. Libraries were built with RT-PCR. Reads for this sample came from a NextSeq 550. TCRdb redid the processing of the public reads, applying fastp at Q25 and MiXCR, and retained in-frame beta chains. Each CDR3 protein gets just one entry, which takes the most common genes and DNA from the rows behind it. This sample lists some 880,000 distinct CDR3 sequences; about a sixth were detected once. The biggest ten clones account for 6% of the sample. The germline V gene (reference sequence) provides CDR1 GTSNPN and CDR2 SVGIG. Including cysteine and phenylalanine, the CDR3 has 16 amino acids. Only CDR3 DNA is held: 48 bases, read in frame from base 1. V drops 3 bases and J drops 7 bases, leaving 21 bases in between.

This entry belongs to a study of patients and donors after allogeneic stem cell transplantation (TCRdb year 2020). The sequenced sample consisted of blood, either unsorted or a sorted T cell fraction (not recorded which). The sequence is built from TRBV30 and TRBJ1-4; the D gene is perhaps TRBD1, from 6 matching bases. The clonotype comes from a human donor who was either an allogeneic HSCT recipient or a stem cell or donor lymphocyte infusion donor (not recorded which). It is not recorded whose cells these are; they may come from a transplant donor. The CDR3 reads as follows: CAWRFWGRGSSEKLFF. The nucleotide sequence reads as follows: TGTGCCTGGAGGTTCTGGGGGCGAGGATCGAGTGAAAAACTGTTTTTT.